This T cell receptor beta chain derives from a study of T cells in Graves' hyperthyroidism and ophthalmopathy. TCR beta CDR3 sequences were amplified from RNA transcripts. The TCR CDR3 was amplified in a first-round RT-PCR using the HTBI primer set. TCRdb called the multiplex PCR reads again in MiXCR, with one record for every CDR3 protein. The data contain about half a million distinct CDR3 sequences, about 20% of them singletons. This clonotype was detected many times. V shed 3 bases and J shed 3 bases, with 14 bases lying between them. The CDR3 runs 14 residues. CDR1 is DFQATT, CDR2 SNEGSKA, per germline (reference sequence).

The chain links TRBV20-1 to TRBJ1-1; D gene uncertain. The sequenced sample was blood. The source is a woman in her 70s with Graves' ophthalmopathy. The CDR3 DNA follows: TGCAGTGCTAGTAAACCGGGGATTTACACTGAAGCTTTCTTT. Its protein product is CSASKPGIYTEAFF.